The 18 T cell receptor beta chains below were found in one sample sequenced in a study of identical twins. TCRdb reprocessed the 5' RACE reads via MiXCR and lists one record per CDR3 protein. The sample records 1.5 million to 2 million distinct CDR3 sequences, under 35% being singletons. Sequencing used cord blood. The receptors were sampled from a newborn girl in good health.

The CDR3 DNA sequence: TGCAGTCCCCGTGAGGATGGCAGCGAAAAACTGTTTTTT. This codes for CSPREDGSEKLFF. The chain uses TRBV20-1 and TRBJ1-4; the D is unclear. There are 13 residues in the CDR3. Trimming cost V 8 bases and J 8 bases, with 18 bases left between them. Germline assignment: CDR1 DFQATT and CDR2 SNEGSKA (reference sequence).

At least ten counts were recorded for this clonotype. The CDR3 spells CASSWTGGSYEQYF. DNA for the CDR3: TGTGCCAGCAGTTGGACAGGGGGCTCCTACGAGCAGTACTTC. This chain uses TRBV27 with TRBJ2-7; 10 nucleotides match TRBD1. The CDR3 spans 14 residues. J lost 0 bases, V lost 4 bases, and 0 bases had no gene match. Germline CDR1 MNHEY, CDR2 SMNVEV (reference sequence).

J is TRBJ2-1 and V is TRBV9, with 7 positions matching TRBD2. The CDR3 consists of 13 residues. Germline V CDR1 and CDR2: SGDLS, YYNGEE. V shed 4 bases and J 13 bases; nucleotides not matched to a gene: 11. The CDR3 loop is CASSSREVGTQFF. DNA of the CDR3: TGTGCCAGCAGCTCCCGGGAGGTGGGGACCCAGTTCTTC.

The CDR3 DNA is TGTGCCAGCGGGACAGGGGACGGCTACACCTTC. This translates into CASGTGDGYTF. This chain connects TRBV6-5 to TRBJ1-2; 10 positions match TRBD1. The CDR3 has 11 residues. The germline CDR1 and CDR2 sequences are MNHEY and SVGAGI. The V gene end was trimmed by 8 bases and the J gene end by 8 bases; junction bases not matched to a gene: 2.

This clonotype showed up just a few times. V and J are TRBV24-1 and TRBJ1-2; unclear D gene. Trimming took off 1 base at V and 2 bases at J, with 10 bases between the two ends. This CDR3 comprises 15 residues. Germline lookup yields CDR1 KGHDR and CDR2 SFDVKD. For the CDR3, the DNA is TGTGCCACCAGTGATTTTGCGGTGCTAAACTATGGCTACACCTTC. Translating it yields CATSDFAVLNYGYTF.

The chain recombines TRBV11-2 with TRBJ2-2, with D maybe TRBD2 (5 bases). V was pared by 1 base and J by 3 bases, with 9 bases between. The CDR3 covers 15 residues. Germline V gene sequence: CDR1 SGHAT, CDR2 FQNNGV. CDR3 protein: CASSLAVAHTGELFF. For the CDR3, the DNA is TGTGCCAGCAGCTTAGCAGTAGCGCACACCGGGGAGCTGTTTTTT.

The genes are TRBV24-1 and TRBJ1-6; no clear D gene. Germline V CDR1 and CDR2: KGHDR, SFDVKD. Trimming removed 6 bases from V and 7 bases from J, with 9 bases in between. The CDR3 consists of 13 residues. In nucleotides, the CDR3 is TGTGCCACCAGTCAAGCGACCAATTCACCCCTCCACTTT. The encoded protein is CATSQATNSPLHF.

This clonotype has ten or more counts. The V call is TRBV18, the J call TRBJ1-2; no clear D gene. The CDR3 totals 11 residues. Trimming left V 2 bases short and J 8 bases short, with 6 bases between. Germline-derived CDR1 and CDR2 are KGHSH and LQKENI. CDR3 protein: CASSPGEGYTF. In nucleotides, the CDR3 is TGTGCCAGCTCACCAGGGGAAGGCTACACCTTC.

This clonotype was detected a few times. The chain combines TRBV10-1 with TRBJ2-7, with D possibly being TRBD2 (5 bases). CDR1 is WNHNN, CDR2 SYGVQD, per germline (reference sequence). V was pared by 3 bases and J by 2 bases, with 11 bases between. The CDR3 loop spans 14 amino acids. CDR3 loop: CASSDGYGAYEQYF. Written as DNA, the CDR3 is TGCGCCAGCAGTGATGGTTACGGGGCCTACGAGCAGTACTTC.

This clonotype was seen just once. This chain uses TRBV4-1 with TRBJ1-4; D might be TRBD1 (6 bases). V lost 1 base and J 8 bases, leaving 11 bases between the germline ends. Germline CDR1 and CDR2: MGHRA and YSYEKL. The CDR3 is 14 amino acids. The CDR3 region has the DNA TGCGCCAGCAGCCAAGTTACAGGGCCCGAAAAACTGTTTTTT. Protein: CASSQVTGPEKLFF.

The genes are TRBV27 and TRBJ2-1; D call uncertain. The ends were cut back, 2 bases at V and 4 bases at J, with 18 bases in the middle. Germline V gives CDR1 MNHEY, CDR2 SMNVEV (reference sequence). This CDR3 has 17 residues. Here the CDR3 reads CASSLLWIPLVYNEQFF. CDR3 DNA sequence: TGTGCCAGCAGTTTACTGTGGATCCCCCTCGTTTACAATGAGCAGTTCTTC.

This clonotype was picked up a small number of times. This chain links TRBV11-2 with TRBJ1-4; D uncertain. CDR1 SGHAT and CDR2 FQNNGV come from the germline V gene. The CDR3 has 14 residues. Trimming pared 5 bases from V and 8 bases from J, leaving 15 bases between. The CDR3 DNA follows: TGTGCCAGCAGCCCCGTGGCCGTGGAAGAAAAACTGTTTTTT. Its translation is CASSPVAVEEKLFF.

The chain employs TRBV15 and TRBJ2-7, with TRBD2 matching 10 bases. Trimming removed 0 bases from V and 2 bases from J; junction bases left unmatched: 4. This CDR3 has 16 amino acids. CDR1 and CDR2 (germline): LNHNV, YYDKDF (reference sequence). The CDR3 nucleotides read TGTGCCACCAGCAGAGAAGGCCTAGCGGGGGCCTACGAGCAGTACTTC. Translation: CATSREGLAGAYEQYF.

Regarding this clonotype: At one boundary the junction diverges from the germline segment, which might be a read error. The chain has TRBV12-5 and TRBJ2-1, with D possibly matching TRBD1 (6 bases). The germline gives CDR1 LGHNT, CDR2 FRNRAP. CDR3 size: 17 residues. CDR3 sequence: CAGGLVGRGHIGNEQFF. As DNA, the CDR3 is TGTGCTGGTGGTTTGGTCGGCAGGGGCCACATAGGCAATGAGCAGTTCTTC.

As to this clonotype: The junction differs from germline at one of its ends, possibly a read error. V gene TRBV11-2 combines with J gene TRBJ1-6, with 7 bases matching TRBD1. Germline V gene lookup returns CDR1 SGHAT and CDR2 FQNNGV. The CDR3 sequence is 18 residues long. For the CDR3, the DNA is TGTGCCAGCAGCCCGAAGACAGGGCTAAGCTCCTATAATTCACACCTCCACTTT. Protein sequence: CASSPKTGLSSYNSHLHF.

CDR3 bases: TGCAGTGCTAGAGATGGACGACGGGTAAATGAAAAACTGTTTTTT. Its translation: CSARDGRRVNEKLFF. The chain joins TRBV20-1 to TRBJ1-4; D gene ambiguous. This CDR3 is built from 15 residues. V lost 0 bases, J lost 5 bases, and 13 bases lay in between. The V gene's germline CDR1 is DFQATT and CDR2 SNEGSKA (reference sequence).

This clonotype was seen a single time. A much larger clonotype is one base distant, so this may be a read error. This rearrangement joins TRBV10-3 to TRBJ1-2; the D is unclear. There are 12 residues in the CDR3. From germline, CDR1 is ENHRY and CDR2 SYGVKD. The CDR3 DNA reads TGTGCCACCAGTGTTTCCGGGAGAGGCTACACCTTC. Its translation is CATSVSGRGYTF.

As regards this clonotype: A read error is possible here, since a much larger clone lies one base away. The V and J genes are TRBV3-1 and TRBJ2-7, with 7 positions matching TRBD2. Looked up from germline, CDR1 is LGHDT and CDR2 is YNNKEL (reference sequence). CDR3 length: 16 residues. V shed 3 bases and J 7 bases; nucleotides not matched to a gene: 15. The CDR3 protein is CASSQDRLAVYNEQYF. The CDR3, as DNA: TGTGCCAGCAGCCAGGATAGGCTAGCGGTATACAATGAGCAGTACTTC.